This T cell receptor beta chain was sequenced for a study of blood T cells in healthy people across ages. The overall study: The capture of about one barcoded beta molecule per two T cells was achieved by template switching.

Together with a sample-barcoded 5' primer, a J-beta primer mix was included in a second PCR lasting roughly 6 to 12 cycles. One entry per CDR3 protein, called by TCRdb with MiXCR from the 5' RACE reads. The table has some 640,000 distinct CDR3 sequences, approximately 49% seen once. Study results and limitations: Measured against age, TCR beta diversity per million T cells decreased in a roughly linear manner. Strong correlation was found linking TCR beta diversity to naive T cell percentage.

Many counts were recorded for this clonotype. Its matching antigen is unknown. Total RNA extracted from each sample amounted to at least 5 micrograms. The sequenced sample consisted of blood. The clonotype originates from a woman in her sixties or seventies in good health.

The CDR3: CAWSVGTIRETQYF. The DNA of the CDR3 is TGTGCCTGGAGTGTCGGGACAATACGAGAGACCCAGTACTTC. V and J are TRBV30 and TRBJ2-5; tentative D call: TRBD1 (6 bases). Trimming left V 0 bases short and J 4 bases short, with 12 bases between. This CDR3 has 14 residues. Per the germline V gene, CDR1 is GTSNPN and CDR2 is SVGIG (reference sequence).